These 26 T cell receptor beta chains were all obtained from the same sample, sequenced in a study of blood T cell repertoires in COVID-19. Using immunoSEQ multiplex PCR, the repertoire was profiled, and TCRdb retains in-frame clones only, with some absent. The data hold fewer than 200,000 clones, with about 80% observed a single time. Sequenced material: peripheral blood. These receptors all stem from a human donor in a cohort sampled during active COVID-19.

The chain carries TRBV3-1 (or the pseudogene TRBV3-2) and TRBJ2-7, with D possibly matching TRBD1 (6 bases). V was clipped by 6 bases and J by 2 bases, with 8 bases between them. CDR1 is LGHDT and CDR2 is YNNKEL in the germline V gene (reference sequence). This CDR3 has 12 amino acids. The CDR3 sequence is CASSWTAYEQYF. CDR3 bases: TGTGCCAGCAGTTGGACAGCCTACGAGCAGTACTTC.

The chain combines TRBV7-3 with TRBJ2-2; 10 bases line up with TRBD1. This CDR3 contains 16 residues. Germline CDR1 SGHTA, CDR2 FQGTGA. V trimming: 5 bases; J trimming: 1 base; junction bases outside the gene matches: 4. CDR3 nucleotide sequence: TGTGCCAGCAGCGTGACAGGGGGCAAGAACACCGGGGAGCTGTTTTTT. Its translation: CASSVTGGKNTGELFF.

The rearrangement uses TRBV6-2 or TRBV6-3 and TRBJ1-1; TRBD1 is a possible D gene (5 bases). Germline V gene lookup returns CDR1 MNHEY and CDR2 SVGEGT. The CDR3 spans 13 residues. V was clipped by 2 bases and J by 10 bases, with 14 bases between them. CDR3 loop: CASSYGGKERAFF. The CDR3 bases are TGTGCCAGCAGTTACGGGGGGAAGGAGCGAGCTTTCTTT.

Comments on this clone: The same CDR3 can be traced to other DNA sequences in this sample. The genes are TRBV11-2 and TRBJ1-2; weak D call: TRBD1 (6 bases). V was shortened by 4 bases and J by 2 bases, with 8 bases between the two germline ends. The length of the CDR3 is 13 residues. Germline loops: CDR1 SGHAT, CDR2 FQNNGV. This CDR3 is CASSSTGNYGYTF. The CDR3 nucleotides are TGTGCCAGCAGCTCAACAGGGAACTATGGCTACACCTTC.

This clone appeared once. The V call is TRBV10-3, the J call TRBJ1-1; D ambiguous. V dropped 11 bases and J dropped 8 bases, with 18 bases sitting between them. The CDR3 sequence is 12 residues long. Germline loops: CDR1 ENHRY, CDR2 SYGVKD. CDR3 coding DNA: TGTGCCGCCAGCACCGTCGCGACAGAAGCTTTCTTT. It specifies CAASTVATEAFF.

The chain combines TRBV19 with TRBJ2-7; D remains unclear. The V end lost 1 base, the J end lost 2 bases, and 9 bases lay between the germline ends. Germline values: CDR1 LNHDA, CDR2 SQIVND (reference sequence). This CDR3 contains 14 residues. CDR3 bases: TGTGCCAGTAGTATAGTTCCAGGCCCCTACGAGCAGTACTTC. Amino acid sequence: CASSIVPGPYEQYF.

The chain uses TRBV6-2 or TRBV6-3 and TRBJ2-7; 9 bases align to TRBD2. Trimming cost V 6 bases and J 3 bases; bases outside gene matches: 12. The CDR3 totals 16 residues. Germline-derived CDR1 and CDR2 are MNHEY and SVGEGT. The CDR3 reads CASSSTSSGINYEQYF. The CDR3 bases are TGTGCCAGCAGCTCGACTTCTAGCGGGATCAACTACGAGCAGTACTTC.

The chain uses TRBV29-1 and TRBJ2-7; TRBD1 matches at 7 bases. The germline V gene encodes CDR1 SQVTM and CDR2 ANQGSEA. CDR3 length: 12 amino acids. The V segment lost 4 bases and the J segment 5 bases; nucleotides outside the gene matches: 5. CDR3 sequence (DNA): TGCAGCGTTGCTTCGACAGGGAACGAGCAGTACTTC. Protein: CSVASTGNEQYF.

The CDR3 protein is CASSLNSGQKAFF. CDR3 bases: TGTGCCAGCAGCTTAAATTCGGGACAGAAAGCTTTCTTT. The V gene is TRBV7-9, the J gene TRBJ1-1, with 7 bases lining up with TRBD1. Germline CDR1 is SEHNR and CDR2 is FQNEAQ (reference sequence). The CDR3 contains 13 residues. V was clipped by 2 bases and J by 9 bases; unmatched bases: 6.

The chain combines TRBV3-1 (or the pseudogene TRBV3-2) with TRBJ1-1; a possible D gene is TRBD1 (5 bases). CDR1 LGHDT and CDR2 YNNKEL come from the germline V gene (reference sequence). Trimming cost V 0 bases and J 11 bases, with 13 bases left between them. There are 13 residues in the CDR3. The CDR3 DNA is TGTGCCAGCAGCCAAGATGGGGGGGGAAGGGCTTTCTTT. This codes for CASSQDGGGRAFF.

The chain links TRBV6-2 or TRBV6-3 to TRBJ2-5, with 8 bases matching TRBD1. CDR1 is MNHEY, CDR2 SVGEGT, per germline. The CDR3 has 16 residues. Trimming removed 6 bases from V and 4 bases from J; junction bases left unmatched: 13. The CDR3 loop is CASSYSRTGRGETQYF. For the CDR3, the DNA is TGTGCCAGCAGCTATTCCCGGACAGGGCGGGGAGAGACCCAGTACTTC.

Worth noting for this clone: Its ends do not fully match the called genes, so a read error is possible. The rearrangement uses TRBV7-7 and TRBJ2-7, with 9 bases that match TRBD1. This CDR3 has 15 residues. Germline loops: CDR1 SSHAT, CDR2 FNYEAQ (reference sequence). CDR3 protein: CASSPGQGLSYEQYF. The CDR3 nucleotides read TGTGCTAGCAGCCCGGGACAGGGACTCTCCTACGAGCAGTACTTC.

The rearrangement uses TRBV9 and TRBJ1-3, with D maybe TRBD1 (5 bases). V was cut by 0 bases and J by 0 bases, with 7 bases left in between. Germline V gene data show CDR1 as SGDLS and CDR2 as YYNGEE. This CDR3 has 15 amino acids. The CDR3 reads CASSVGQSSGNTIYF. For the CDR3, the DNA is TGTGCCAGCAGCGTAGGACAGAGCTCTGGAAACACCATATATTTT. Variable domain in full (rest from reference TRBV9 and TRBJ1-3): DSGVTQTPKHLITATGQRVTLRCSPRSGDLSVYWYQQSLDQGLQFLIQYYNGEERAKGNILERFSAQQFPDLHSELNLSSLELGDSALYFCASSVGQSSGNTIYFGEGSWLTVV.

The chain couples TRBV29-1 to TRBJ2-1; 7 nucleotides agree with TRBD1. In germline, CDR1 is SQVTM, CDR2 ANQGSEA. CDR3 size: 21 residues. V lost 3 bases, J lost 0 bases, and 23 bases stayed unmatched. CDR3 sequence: CSVESLPDRAQNPSSYNEQFF. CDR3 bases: TGCAGCGTTGAGTCCTTACCCGACAGGGCCCAGAACCCGAGCTCCTACAATGAGCAGTTCTTC.

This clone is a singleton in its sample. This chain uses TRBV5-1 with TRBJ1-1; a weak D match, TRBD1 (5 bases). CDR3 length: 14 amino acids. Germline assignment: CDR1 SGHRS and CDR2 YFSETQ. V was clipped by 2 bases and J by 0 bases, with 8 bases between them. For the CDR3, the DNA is TGCGCCAGCAGCTTACAGGCGATGAACACTGAAGCTTTCTTT. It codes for CASSLQAMNTEAFF.

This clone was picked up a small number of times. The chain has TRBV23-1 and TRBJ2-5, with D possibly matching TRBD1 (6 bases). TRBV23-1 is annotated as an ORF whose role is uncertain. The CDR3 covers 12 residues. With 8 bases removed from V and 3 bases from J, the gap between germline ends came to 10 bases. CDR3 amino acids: CASPQGKETQYF. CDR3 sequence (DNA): TGCGCCAGCCCTCAGGGGAAAGAGACCCAGTACTTC.

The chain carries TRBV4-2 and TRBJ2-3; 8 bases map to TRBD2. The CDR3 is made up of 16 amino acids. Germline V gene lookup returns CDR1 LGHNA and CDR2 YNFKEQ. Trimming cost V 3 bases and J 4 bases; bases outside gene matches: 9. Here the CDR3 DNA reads TGTGCCAGCAGCCACGCCGGGACTAGAGACTCAGATACGCAGTATTTT. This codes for CASSHAGTRDSDTQYF.

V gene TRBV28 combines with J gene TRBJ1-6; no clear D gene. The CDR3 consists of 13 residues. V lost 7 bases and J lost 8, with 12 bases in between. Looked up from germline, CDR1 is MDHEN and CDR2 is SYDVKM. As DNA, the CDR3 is TGTGCCAGCATCGGTTTACCTCATTCACCCCTCCACTTT. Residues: CASIGLPHSPLHF.

This chain's CDR3 is CSVGPGQGNTEAFF. CDR3 in DNA: TGCAGCGTTGGCCCAGGGCAAGGGAACACTGAAGCTTTCTTT. V usage is TRBV29-1 and J usage is TRBJ1-1; the D gene is possibly TRBD1 (5 bases). Trimming took 4 bases from V and 1 from J, leaving 13 bases between them. The CDR3 extends over 14 amino acids. The V gene's germline CDR1 is SQVTM and CDR2 ANQGSEA.

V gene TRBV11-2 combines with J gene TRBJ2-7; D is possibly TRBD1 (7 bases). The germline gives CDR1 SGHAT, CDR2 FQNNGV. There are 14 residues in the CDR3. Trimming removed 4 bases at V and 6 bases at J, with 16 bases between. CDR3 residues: CASSSRNRGGEQYF. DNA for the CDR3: TGTGCCAGCAGCTCTCGGAACAGGGGAGGCGAGCAGTACTTC.

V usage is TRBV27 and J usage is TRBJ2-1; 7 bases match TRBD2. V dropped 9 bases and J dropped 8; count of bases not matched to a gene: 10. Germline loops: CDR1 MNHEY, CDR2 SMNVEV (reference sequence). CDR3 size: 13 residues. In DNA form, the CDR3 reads TGTGCCAGTTGGGACTACCAGGGCTATGAGCAGTTCTTC. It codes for CASWDYQGYEQFF.

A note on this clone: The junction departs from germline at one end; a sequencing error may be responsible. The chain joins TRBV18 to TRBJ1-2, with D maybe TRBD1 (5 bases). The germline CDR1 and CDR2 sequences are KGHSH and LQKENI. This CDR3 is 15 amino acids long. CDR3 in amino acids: CASSSPGRGGGGYTF. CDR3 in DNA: TGTGCCAGCTCATCACCCGGAAGGGGAGGCGGTGGCTACACCTTC.

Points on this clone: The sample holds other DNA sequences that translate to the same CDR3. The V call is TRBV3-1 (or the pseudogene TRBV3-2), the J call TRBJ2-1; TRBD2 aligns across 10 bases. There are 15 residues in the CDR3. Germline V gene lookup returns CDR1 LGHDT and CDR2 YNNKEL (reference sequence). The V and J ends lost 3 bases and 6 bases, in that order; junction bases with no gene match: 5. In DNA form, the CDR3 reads TGTGCCAGCAGCCAGGCCAGCGGGGGGGCCAATGAGCAGTTCTTC. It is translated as CASSQASGGANEQFF.

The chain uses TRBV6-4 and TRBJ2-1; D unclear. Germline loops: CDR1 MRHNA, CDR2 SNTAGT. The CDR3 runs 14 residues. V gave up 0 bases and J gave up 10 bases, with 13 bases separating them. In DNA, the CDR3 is TGTGCCAGCAGTGACTCGACAATTCCGACGGAGCAGTTCTTC. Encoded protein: CASSDSTIPTEQFF.

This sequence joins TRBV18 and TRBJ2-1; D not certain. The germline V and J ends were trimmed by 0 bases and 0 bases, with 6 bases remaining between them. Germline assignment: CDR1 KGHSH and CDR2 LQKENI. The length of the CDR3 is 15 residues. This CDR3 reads CASSPPSSSYNEQFF. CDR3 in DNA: TGTGCCAGCTCACCACCGTCGAGCTCCTACAATGAGCAGTTCTTC. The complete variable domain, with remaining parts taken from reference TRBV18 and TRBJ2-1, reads NAGVMQNPRHLVRRRGQEARLRCSPMKGHSHVYWYRQLPEEGLKFMVYLQKENIIDESGMPKERFSAEFPKEGPSILRIQQVVRGDSAAYFCASSPPSSSYNEQFFGPGTRLTVL.

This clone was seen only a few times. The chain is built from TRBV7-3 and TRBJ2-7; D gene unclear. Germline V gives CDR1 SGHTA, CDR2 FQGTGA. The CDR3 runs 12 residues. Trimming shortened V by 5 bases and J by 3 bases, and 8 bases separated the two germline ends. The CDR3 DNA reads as TGTGCCAGCAGCCCCAACGGCTACGAGCAGTACTTC. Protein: CASSPNGYEQYF. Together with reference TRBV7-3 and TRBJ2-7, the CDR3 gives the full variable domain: GAGVSQTPSNKVTEKGKYVELRCDPISGHTALYWYRQSLGQGPEFLIYFQGTGAADDSGLPNDRFFAVRPEGSVSTLKIQRTERGDSAVYLCASSPNGYEQYFGPGTRLTVT.